This entry describes one T cell receptor beta chain. The CDR3 runs to 12 residues. The sample originates from a study of cytomegalovirus exposure and HLA in healthy donors. The data were produced by immunoSEQ multiplex PCR, yet TCRdb's version contains in-frame clones alone and is incomplete. The data show about 110,000 clones, roughly 90% seen once. The source is a woman in her twenties or thirties in good health and CMV-seropositive. The chain links TRBV21-1 to TRBJ2-7; the listed D gene, TRBD1, was not tested against the DNA. TRBV21-1 is deemed a pseudogene. Sequenced input: PBMCs. CDR3 DNA: TGTGCCACCAGAAGGGGTTCCGGCGAGCAGTACTTC. Protein product: CATRRGSGEQYF.